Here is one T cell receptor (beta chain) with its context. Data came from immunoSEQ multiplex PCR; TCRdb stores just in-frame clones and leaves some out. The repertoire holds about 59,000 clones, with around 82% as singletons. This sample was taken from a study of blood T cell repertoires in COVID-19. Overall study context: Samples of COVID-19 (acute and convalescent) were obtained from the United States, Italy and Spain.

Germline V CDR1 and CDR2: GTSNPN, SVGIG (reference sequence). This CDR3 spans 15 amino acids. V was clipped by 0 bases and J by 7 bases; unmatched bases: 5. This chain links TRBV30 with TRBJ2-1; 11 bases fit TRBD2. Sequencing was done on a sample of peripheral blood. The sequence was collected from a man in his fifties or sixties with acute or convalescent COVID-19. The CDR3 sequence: CAWSVLLAGGNEQFF. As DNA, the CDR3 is TGTGCCTGGAGTGTACTCCTAGCGGGGGGAAATGAGCAGTTCTTC.